What follows are 21 T cell receptor beta chains derived from one specimen sequenced in a study of beta chain features in type 1 diabetes (dated by TCRdb to the late 2010s). Library preparation used the immunoSEQ multiplex PCR assay. The High Capacity cDNA Reverse Transcription Kit was used to reverse transcribe all of the isolated RNA, meaning that expressed TCRB transcripts were what got sequenced. TCRdb provides this immuneACCESS table in a form limited to in-frame rearrangements. Some clones are lacking; in checked studies, under half of them reflect an unresolved V gene, and why the rest are absent is not known. The sample data list 450,000 to 550,000 clones, and approximately 30% of these were observed just once. The ten most abundant clones make up about 0.06% of the sample. Sequencing input: naive CD4+ T cells from blood. What this sample's cell subset or site label stands for: true naive CD4+ T cells. All receptors come from a man younger than 35 in good health.

This sequence joins TRBV6-1 and TRBJ2-4; the D gene could be TRBD1 or TRBD2 (5 bases each). Trimming removed 5 bases from V and 0 bases from J, with 8 bases in between. CDR1 is MNHNS and CDR2 is SASEGT in the germline V gene. This CDR3 region has 14 residues. The CDR3 here is CASSRGTAKNIQYF. The CDR3 nucleotides are TGTGCCAGCAGTCGAGGGACAGCCAAAAACATTCAGTACTTC.

The chain couples TRBV18 to TRBJ2-4; possibly TRBD1 for D (5 bases). V lost 5 bases, J lost 4 bases, and 21 bases lay in between. This CDR3 spans 17 amino acids. Germline values: CDR1 KGHSH, CDR2 LQKENI. CDR3 sequence (DNA): TGTGCCAGCTCATCCCAGGTCATGGGTCCAGGGAAAAACATTCAGTACTTC. This codes for CASSSQVMGPGKNIQYF.

The chain links TRBV7-9 to TRBJ2-7; weak D call: TRBD2 (5 bases). The V end lost 2 bases, the J end lost 6 bases, and 11 bases lay between the germline ends. The CDR3 runs to 13 residues. Germline CDR1 reads SEHNR; CDR2 reads FQNEAQ (reference sequence). For the CDR3, the DNA is TGTGCCAGCAGCTTAAACCTCGGAGGCGAGCAGTACTTC. This gives the protein CASSLNLGGEQYF.

This clone was detected only a few times. The V gene is TRBV25-1, the J gene TRBJ1-4, with no clear D. CDR1 is MGHDK, CDR2 SYGVNS, per germline. Trimming shortened V by 1 base and J by 7 bases, and 10 bases separated the two germline ends. This CDR3 is 14 amino acids long. The CDR3 is CASSESGIREKLFF. CDR3 coding DNA: TGTGCCAGCAGTGAATCTGGGATTCGTGAAAAACTGTTTTTT. Based on the CDR3 plus reference TRBV25-1 and TRBJ1-4, the full variable domain is EADIYQTPRYLVIGTGKKITLECSQTMGHDKMYWYQQDPGMELHLIHYSYGVNSTEKGDLSSESTVSRIRTEHFPLTLESARPSHTSQYLCASSESGIREKLFFGSGTQLSVL.

The chain recombines TRBV29-1 with TRBJ2-1; no firm D call. The CDR3 length is 14 residues. Germline CDR1 reads SQVTM; CDR2 reads ANQGSEA. The V end was cut by 4 bases, the J end by 10 bases, with 20 bases between. The CDR3 bases are TGCAGCGTTGTTATCGAGAACCTCCTCAGCGAGCAGTTCTTC. It is translated as CSVVIENLLSEQFF.

The chain combines TRBV30 with TRBJ2-1; no clear D gene. The length of the CDR3 is 15 residues. V gave up 4 bases and J gave up 4 bases, with 17 bases separating them. Germline CDR1 and CDR2: GTSNPN and SVGIG (reference sequence). CDR3 DNA sequence: TGTGCCTGGAATAGAGCATACGATCGATACAATGAGCAGTTCTTC. Its translation is CAWNRAYDRYNEQFF.

The chain recombines TRBV30 with TRBJ1-4; no definite D call. The germline V gene encodes CDR1 GTSNPN and CDR2 SVGIG (reference sequence). Deletions cut 1 base from V and 5 bases from J, with 8 bases between. The CDR3 contains 13 residues. In nucleotides, the CDR3 is TGTGCCTGGAGTGCGGGAGAAAATGAAAAACTGTTTTTT. It specifies CAWSAGENEKLFF.

The V gene is TRBV4-3, the J gene TRBJ1-2, with 9 bases that match TRBD1. Germline V lookup: CDR1 LGHNA, CDR2 YSLEER. CDR3 length: 14 residues. With 3 bases clipped from V and 8 bases from J, the junction kept 7 bases outside the gene matches. This CDR3 is CASSHGDRESGYTF. The CDR3 coding sequence is TGCGCCAGCAGCCATGGGGACAGGGAATCGGGCTACACCTTC.

As regards this clone: This sample includes further DNA sequences coding for the same CDR3. This rearrangement joins TRBV4-2 to TRBJ2-1; the D is unclear. CDR3 size: 15 residues. Trimming removed 0 bases at V and 3 bases at J, with 9 bases between. Germline V gene data show CDR1 as LGHNA and CDR2 as YNFKEQ. CDR3 region: CASSQDRASYNEQFF. CDR3 bases: TGTGCCAGCAGCCAAGATCGGGCTAGCTACAATGAGCAGTTCTTC.

The sample holds a few counts of this clone. The same CDR3 arises from other DNA sequences in this sample as well. The CDR3 loop is CSARQYNEQFF. As DNA, the CDR3 is TGCAGTGCTAGGCAGTACAATGAGCAGTTCTTC. The gene calls are TRBV20-1 and TRBJ2-1; D unresolved. The V end was cut by 3 bases, the J end by 4 bases, with 4 bases between. Germline V CDR1 and CDR2: DFQATT, SNEGSKA (reference sequence). CDR3 length equals 11 residues.

The chain employs TRBV18 and TRBJ2-7; 8 nucleotides line up with TRBD1. The germline CDR1 and CDR2 sequences are KGHSH and LQKENI. The CDR3 is made up of 13 amino acids. The V segment lost 6 bases and the J segment 2 bases; nucleotides outside the gene matches: 3. The CDR3 here is CASSGQATYEQYF. DNA of the CDR3: TGTGCCAGCTCGGGACAGGCCACCTACGAGCAGTACTTC.

The J gene is TRBJ2-1, the V gene TRBV20-1; tentatively, D is TRBD2 (5 bases). CDR3 length equals 10 residues. The germline gives CDR1 DFQATT, CDR2 SNEGSKA (reference sequence). The V end lost 5 bases, the J end lost 11 bases, and 10 bases lay between the germline ends. The CDR3 spells CSAWWEKQFF. DNA of the CDR3: TGCAGTGCTTGGTGGGAGAAGCAGTTCTTC.

This clone has a handful of counts. The chain is built from TRBV30 and TRBJ2-2; 10 bases match TRBD2. The V gene end was trimmed by 4 bases and the J gene end by 4 bases; junction bases not matched to a gene: 9. This CDR3 is 16 amino acids long. Germline CDR1 GTSNPN, CDR2 SVGIG (reference sequence). The CDR3: CAWTDSGRGGTGELFF. CDR3 sequence (DNA): TGTGCCTGGACCGACAGCGGGAGGGGTGGCACCGGGGAGCTGTTTTTT.

The chain employs TRBV30 and TRBJ1-5; D perhaps matches TRBD1 (5 bases). Germline V gene sequence: CDR1 GTSNPN, CDR2 SVGIG (reference sequence). V was pared by 0 bases and J by 3 bases, with 15 bases between. CDR3 length: 16 residues. The CDR3 region has the DNA TGTGCCTGGAGTGTACGCGGAAGGGGATACAATCAGCCCCAGCATTTT. This gives the protein CAWSVRGRGYNQPQHF.

This clone was counted only a few times. The chain is built from TRBV25-1 and TRBJ2-1; 9 bases align to TRBD1. The CDR3 has 15 residues. After removal of 4 bases from V and 7 bases from J, the junction contained 8 bases not matched to a gene. The V gene's germline CDR1 is MGHDK and CDR2 SYGVNS. The CDR3 is CASSGLGQGRNEQFF. In nucleotides, the CDR3 is TGTGCCAGCAGTGGACTCGGACAGGGGAGGAATGAGCAGTTCTTC.

The chain couples TRBV7-7 to TRBJ2-2; no firm D call. The germline gives CDR1 SSHAT, CDR2 FNYEAQ (reference sequence). Trimming shortened V by 0 bases and J by 4 bases, and 3 bases separated the two germline ends. The CDR3 runs to 13 residues. The CDR3 here is CASSLAGTGELFF. CDR3 bases: TGTGCCAGCAGCTTAGCCGGCACCGGGGAGCTGTTTTTT. The entire variable domain, with the rest obtained from reference TRBV7-7 and TRBJ2-2, is as follows: GAGVSQSPRYKVTKRGQDVTLRCDPISSHATLYWYQQALGQGPEFLTYFNYEAQPDKSGLPSDRFSAERPEGSISTLTIQRTEQRDSAMYRCASSLAGTGELFFGEGSRLTVL.

The sample holds a few counts of this clone. The sample carries other DNA sequences with the same CDR3. This chain links TRBV30 with TRBJ2-7; 7 positions match TRBD2. The CDR3 is made up of 12 amino acids. The V and J ends lost 3 bases and 4 bases, in that order; junction bases with no gene match: 3. Germline values: CDR1 GTSNPN, CDR2 SVGIG (reference sequence). CDR3 loop: CAWSVGGYEQYF. The CDR3, as DNA: TGTGCCTGGAGCGTCGGGGGGTACGAGCAGTACTTC.

The chain links TRBV25-1 to TRBJ1-3; 8 nucleotides line up with TRBD1. This CDR3 region has 15 residues. V gave up 3 bases and J gave up 4 bases; unmatched junction bases: 5. The germline CDR1 and CDR2 sequences are MGHDK and SYGVNS. The CDR3 sequence: CASSDRTGMGNTIYF. The CDR3 nucleotides read TGTGCCAGCAGTGATAGGACAGGGATGGGAAACACCATATATTTT.

V gene TRBV30 combines with J gene TRBJ2-1; unclear D gene. CDR1 GTSNPN and CDR2 SVGIG come from the germline V gene (reference sequence). Trimming cost V 0 bases and J 9 bases, with 9 bases left between them. The CDR3 has 12 residues. The CDR3 loop reads CAWSVGPTEQFF. The CDR3 DNA reads as TGTGCCTGGAGTGTAGGACCAACTGAGCAGTTCTTC.

The J gene is TRBJ2-1, the V gene TRBV19; D remains unclear. This CDR3 has 13 residues. CDR1 is LNHDA, CDR2 SQIVND, per germline (reference sequence). Trimming removed 3 bases from V and 4 bases from J, with 7 bases in between. CDR3 sequence: CASSIIAYNEQFF. The CDR3 region has the DNA TGTGCCAGTAGTATCATAGCTTACAATGAGCAGTTCTTC.

This clone was seen a few times. The chain uses TRBV30 and TRBJ1-1, with 9 bases identical to TRBD1. This CDR3 comprises 14 residues. Trimming cost V 2 bases and J 6 bases; bases outside gene matches: 7. Germline V gene sequence: CDR1 GTSNPN, CDR2 SVGIG (reference sequence). CDR3 region: CAWSPGTGWAEAFF. The CDR3 DNA reads TGTGCCTGGAGTCCCGGGACAGGGTGGGCTGAAGCTTTCTTT. The whole variable domain, remainder taken from reference TRBV30 and TRBJ1-1, is SQTIHQWPATLVQPVGSPLSLECTVEGTSNPNLYWYRQAAGRGLQLLFYSVGIGQISSEVPQNLSASRPQDRQFILSSKKLLLSDSGFYLCAWSPGTGWAEAFFGQGTRLTVV.